This T cell receptor (beta chain) emerged from a study of cytomegalovirus exposure and HLA in healthy donors (dated by TCRdb to about 2017). About the study as a whole: According to an earlier analysis of around 600 of the donors, about 179 million T cells yielded 90 million to 140 million unique TCR beta sequences and approximately 280 Gb of sequence data. An early release covering about 600 HLA-typed donors comprised about 300 gigabases of sequencing data and approximately 80 million unique TCR sequences. The genetic ancestry cluster associated with self-reported Caucasian donors included 65% to 90% of the approximately 430 genotyped donors. The aim of the study was to test whether cataloging public T cell receptors could identify signatures of past pathogen exposure. The study used immunosequencing to profile the T cell repertoires of about 670 subjects and linked those repertoires to cytomegalovirus serostatus. Besides the first cohort of around 670 subjects, a separate validation cohort made up of roughly 120 different subjects was used. High-throughput TCR immunosequencing, statistical association of individual TCRs with disease status, and machine learning were combined to predict cytomegalovirus infection status. In a later analysis, previously published TCR beta repertoires from 670 or so donors were re-analyzed and high-resolution HLA genotyping was added so that TCR occurrence patterns could be studied. Rather than drawing on any new phenotypic data, the later analysis identified candidate immune exposures from TCR beta sequences and the way those sequences occurred across donors. To decide whether each TCR beta V gene segment behaved as functional or pseudogenic, an earlier analysis of approximately 600 of the donors relied on high-throughput TCR beta sequencing. Donor age, sex, ethnicity and CMV serostatus were compiled alongside the repertoire data. In a later genetic analysis, genome-wide SNP genotypes for about 55% of the 666 donors were used, and that subset was treated as a discovery cohort. All discovery cohort repertoires had been generated on a single sequencing platform. HLA typing included class I and class II loci at four-digit resolution. Typing coverage varied by locus: about 620-630 donors for A, B, C, DRB1 and DQB1; under 550 for DQA1; over 600 for DPA1; roughly 450 for DPB1. Roughly 5 DR-DQ haplotypes were handled as single units for association and clustering, since linkage in the cohort was strong. Among 398 genotyped donors of the cohort, an average of about 240,000 unique TCR beta nucleotide sequences were sequenced per donor, about a sixth of them non-productive.

Receptor libraries were prepared by the immunoSEQ multiplex PCR assay. A mixture of 60 forward primers for TCR Vbeta segments and 13 reverse primers for TCR Jbeta segments was used in the multiplex PCR. The CDR3 region of rearranged TCR beta genes was amplified from genomic DNA with a multiplex PCR assay. The amplified TCR beta libraries were sequenced on the Illumina HiSeq System as 87-base-pair reads. As for how the authors treated the data: A later analysis tallied around 82 million unique TCR beta chains across the 666 repertoires, and 10 million to 11 million of those chains were shared by two or more donors. To remove PCR and sequencing errors, raw reads were error-corrected and collapsed into unique sequences using a nearest-neighbor algorithm that merged closely related sequences. V, D and J gene segments were assigned by aligning CDR3 sequences to IMGT reference sequences. For a sequence to be retained, a match of at least six nucleotides was required to both a V gene segment and a J gene segment. A rearrangement counted as productive if the CDR3 had no stop codons and remained in frame with V and J, and every other rearrangement counted as non-productive. Following IMGT convention, CDR3 was defined as the stretch from the second conserved V-encoded cysteine up to the conserved J-encoded phenylalanine. In an earlier analysis of 500 to 650 of the donors, sequences lacking an unambiguous match to a single V gene segment were excluded. An earlier analysis of fewer than 750 of the donors classified V segments as functional when productive rearrangements were above 56.7% and as segregating when the standard deviation between donors was above 5%. To diagnose cytomegalovirus status from the catalog of TCR beta chain sequences, a statistical classification framework was built. A later analysis assigned V and J genes by comparing TCR nucleotide sequences with IMGT/GENE-DB human TR gene sequences. The TCRdist pipeline was used in a later analysis to assign CDR3 sequences and most-parsimonious VDJ recombination scenarios. A later analysis defined each TCR beta chain by its CDR3 amino acid sequence plus V-gene family, and excluded reads lacking a unique V-gene family. To address suspected cross-contamination and a sequencing artifact, a later analysis removed under 600 highly shared, low-generation-probability nucleotide sequences. In a later analysis, a clonal expansion index for each public chain was calculated from normalized within-repertoire ranks of inferred template counts. In a later analysis, generation probabilities were computed using a VDJ recombination model fitted to out-of-frame rearrangements, and the results were checked against IGoR. Hypergeometric tests were used in a later analysis to score TCR-TCR, TCR-HLA and TCR-CMV co-occurrence, with a repertoire-size bias correction applied to the TCR pairs. In a later analysis, false discovery rates were estimated by permuting HLA or CMV assignments 20 times. In a later analysis, co-occurring TCRs were grouped using DBSCAN, with TCRdist sequence similarity added in when clustering inside HLA-allele-positive subsets. Repertoires with fewer than 30,000 or more than 120,000 public chains were left out of co-occurrence clustering, as were five repertoires with anomalous nucleotide sharing. TCRdb retrieved this table from immuneACCESS and kept in-frame rearrangements only. Not all clones are present; in checked studies, unresolved V genes account for under half, and no reason is known for the remainder. V and J calls and clone size are copied from that table; D and trimming were computed from the DNA. Here the sample has 100,000 to 150,000 clones; about two thirds occur a single time. Of the sample, 4.5% to 5% falls within the top ten clones.

General study outcomes and caveats: Linkage disequilibrium might explain the correlated functional status among segregating V segments, but an unknown experimental factor could not be excluded. Assigning TCR associations to individual alleles was difficult when HLA alleles, especially DR and DQ, strongly co-occurred. While some public TCRs were present in many individuals, most TCR sequences turned up only very rarely across donors. A few of the identified cytomegalovirus-associated TCR beta chains were confirmed in vitro to be specific for cytomegalovirus antigens. Roughly uniform sequencing depth across donors was assumed in presence/absence analyses, although this assumption may not hold. Because HLA typing was missing for some donors at each locus, association tests included only the typed subset. A further reported finding was that TCR beta sequences accurately predicted the HLA-A and HLA-B alleles for most subjects in the first cohort. The 87-base-pair reads could not distinguish some IMGT-functional V segments, including TRBV6-2 and TRBV6-3, so those segments were excluded. In a later analysis, several top co-occurrence clusters were reported to appear linked to parvovirus B19, influenza, CMV and Epstein-Barr virus. The authors suggested that the approach could potentially be extended to other disease states and immunological phenotypes. A later analysis found that most CMV-associated TCR beta chains appeared HLA-restricted, with HLA associations seemingly driven largely by CMV exposure. The study gave a list of more than 150 TCR beta chains associated with cytomegalovirus. A later analysis associated 17,000 or so TCR beta sequences with specific HLA alleles at a false discovery rate of 0.05. An association between a missense DCLRE1C variant and V-gene and J-gene trimming of TCR beta chains was found in a later genetic analysis and replicated in an independent cohort. An earlier analysis of approximately 600 of the donors showed that most TCR beta V segments appeared in productive rearrangements either about 87% or about 30% of the time, which broadly matched IMGT annotations. A later analysis found that HLA-associated TCR beta chains were more clonally expanded and had lower generation probabilities than equally common non-associated chains. Compared with the roughly 710-donor mean, donors in an Asian-associated ancestry cluster had fewer N-insertions in productive TCRs, according to a later genetic analysis. Only TCR beta chains were sequenced in this cohort, and the absence of alpha or paired-chain data limited detectable features. The only immune exposure information available for the cohort was CMV serostatus. The sequencing pipeline was judged likely to have produced a cluster of highly shared sequence variants as a technical artifact. A later analysis found that TCR association rates varied across HLA loci, with DRB1 alleles showing the most associated TCRs and HLA-C alleles the fewest. In both the original and validation cohorts, the classifier was reported to diagnose cytomegalovirus status with high specificity and sensitivity. Roughly 15 rarely observed V segments, including chromosome 9 orphons, were excluded from the earlier analysis of approximately 500 of the donors because counts were too low.

The cohort consisted of some 730 healthy bone marrow donors. At the time of sampling, every cohort member was nominally healthy, though immune exposures that went unrecorded were likely present. The donor tested CMV seropositive, placing the donor among the 289 seropositive members of the cohort. A peripheral blood sample was provided by each donor, and peripheral blood mononuclear cells were used for TCR beta sequencing. The Qiagen DNeasy Blood Extraction Kit was used to extract genomic DNA from the blood cell samples. The cysteine opens and the phenylalanine closes a CDR3 of 13 amino acids. Kept here is only the CDR3 DNA, which spans 39 bases and is read in frame from base 1. The CDR1 and CDR2 encoded by the germline V gene (reference sequence) are GTSNPN and SVGIG. A distance of 10 bases separates the germline ends of V and J, which lose 1 base and 4 bases respectively. Of note for this clone: Its antigen is not yet known. Per-base quality was not reported, and no clone a single base away is much larger than it.

The sequence was obtained from a man between 60 and 70 years old in good health and CMV-seropositive. The chain is encoded by TRBV30 joined to TRBJ1-2; the best D guess is TRBD1, with 5 bases matching. Sequenced input: PBMCs. The CDR3 region: CAWSEGTAYGYTF. The DNA sequence follows: TGTGCCTGGAGTGAAGGGACTGCCTATGGCTACACCTTC.